This T cell receptor beta chain was sequenced in a study of identical twins. Whole-study findings and limits: Out-of-frame beta chain sequences displayed weaker excess sharing between twins. The analysis was cross-sectional rather than longitudinal within donors. Abundant cord blood beta clonotypes carried fewer insertions; memory repertoires showed none.

From germline, CDR1 is SQVTM and CDR2 ANQGSEA. Trimming cost V 4 bases and J 0 bases, with 14 bases left between them. This CDR3 comprises 15 residues. Template switching (which added a universal primer site) was used, and cDNA carried unique molecular identifiers. TCRdb processed the 5' RACE reads anew with MiXCR; each CDR3 protein has one entry. Of approximately 620,000 distinct CDR3 sequences in the sample, 8% to 9% were seen once. In regard to this clonotype: The antigen is not known.

This sample also appeared in a second study, on yellow fever vaccine responses in identical twins.

This receptor was obtained from a woman between 18 and 29 years old in good health. The source material was PBMCs. The V call is TRBV29-1, the J call TRBJ2-3; the D gene is possibly TRBD2 (5 bases). In DNA, the CDR3 is TGCAGCGTTGGTTTCAGAGGGCCTAGCACAGATACGCAGTATTTT. It translates to CSVGFRGPSTDTQYF.